This entry is about one T cell receptor beta chain. This clonotype has a single count. The specificity of this receptor is unknown. There are no base qualities to consult, and no much larger clone falls within one base. This specimen belongs to a study of blood T cells in healthy people across ages (dated by TCRdb to the mid-2010s). Concerning the study at large: Template switching captured roughly one uniquely barcoded TCR beta cDNA molecule per two T cells in model experiments. Using deep sequencing normalized with unique cDNA molecular identifiers, the study measured how TCR beta repertoire diversity changes with age. The donors were split into four age groups: young (average about 16 years), middle-aged (roughly 42), aged (approximately 60) and long-lived (about 82). To avoid experimental bias, donors of different ages were distributed randomly across sequencing lanes. Two additional independent replicas of 1 million unique cDNA reads from the same blood draw were analyzed for two donors (one aged 18 to 30 and one aged 80 or older). General study outcomes and caveats: Observed TCR beta diversity per million T cells fell roughly linearly with age, and a significant reduction was already apparent by age roughly 40. Compared with the aged group, more naive CD4+ T cells, fewer expanded clones and increased TCR diversity were shown by the long-lived group, suggesting age selection. Because the CMV infection status of the donors was unknown, age-related changes in expanded clonotypes may potentially have been confounded. Estimates of total diversity based on one million sequenced T cells were considered lower bounds and underestimates. There was a strong correlation between observed TCR beta diversity and the percentage of naive T cells measured by flow cytometry. Bulk unsorted PBMC profiling prevented conclusive comparison of naive and antigen-experienced compartments.

Donors were under 40 systemically healthy Caucasian individuals from Russia aged 6 to 90 years. Ten milliliters of peripheral blood were drawn from each donor into EDTA-treated Vacutainer tubes. Ficoll-Paque density-gradient centrifugation was used to isolate PBMCs, with at least 7 million per sample. Total RNA was extracted from PBMCs with Trizol reagent, with at least 6 micrograms obtained per sample. The percentages of naive CD45RAhigh/CD27high T cells were determined by flow cytometry on a PBMC aliquot from every donor. Receptor libraries were prepared by 5' RACE. Reads for this sample came from an Illumina HiSeq 2500. A second about 7 to 12 cycle PCR used a sample-barcoded 5' primer and a J-beta primer mix. Each TCR beta cDNA molecule received a unique molecular identifier from a template-switch 5' adaptor carrying 12 random nucleotides. Each sample yielded at least 2.5 million CDR3-containing paired-end reads. First-strand cDNA synthesis was performed from all RNA using the Mint cDNA synthesis kit, with priming by a TRBC-specific oligonucleotide. Following uracil-DNA glycosylase treatment, a first 18-cycle PCR with universal primers M1SS and BC2_uni_R was performed on all cDNA. Per the authors' processing: Each sample was normalized by randomly selecting 1 million high-quality reads, each carrying a distinct molecular identifier. Instead of being binned into consensus sequences, reads that shared molecular identifiers were thrown out. MiTCR, set to a Q25 quality threshold and the strictest error-elimination algorithm, was used for CDR3 identification, clonotype clustering and error correction. A nonparametric unseen species model using Euler transformation provided a lower-bound estimate of total TCR beta diversity. TCRdb trimmed public reads at Q25 via fastp, called clones via MiXCR and kept in-frame beta chains. Under each unique CDR3 protein, matching rows form one entry showing the most common genes and DNA. None of the V and J calls come from the authors' own analysis; TCRdb made them. The sample table lists about 900,000 distinct CDR3 sequences, around 48% of them with a count of one. The ten largest clonotypes hold 13% of the sample.

For CDR1 and CDR2, the germline V gene lists SGHVS and FNYEAQ. The CDR3 holds 16 amino acids from the cysteine to the phenylalanine. Only the CDR3 part of the read is kept: 48 bases, read in frame from the first base. The chain couples TRBV7-6 to TRBJ2-5, with TRBD1 as a weak D call on 6 bases. TRBJ2-7 matches the DNA end more closely, so the J call is doubtful. The clonotype was recovered from a man aged 25-45 years in good health. The sample was blood. The sequenced DNA: TGTGCCAGCAGCCTCAGTTGGGGGCTAACGTCCTACGAGCAGTACTTC. It translates to CASSLSWGLTSYEQYF.